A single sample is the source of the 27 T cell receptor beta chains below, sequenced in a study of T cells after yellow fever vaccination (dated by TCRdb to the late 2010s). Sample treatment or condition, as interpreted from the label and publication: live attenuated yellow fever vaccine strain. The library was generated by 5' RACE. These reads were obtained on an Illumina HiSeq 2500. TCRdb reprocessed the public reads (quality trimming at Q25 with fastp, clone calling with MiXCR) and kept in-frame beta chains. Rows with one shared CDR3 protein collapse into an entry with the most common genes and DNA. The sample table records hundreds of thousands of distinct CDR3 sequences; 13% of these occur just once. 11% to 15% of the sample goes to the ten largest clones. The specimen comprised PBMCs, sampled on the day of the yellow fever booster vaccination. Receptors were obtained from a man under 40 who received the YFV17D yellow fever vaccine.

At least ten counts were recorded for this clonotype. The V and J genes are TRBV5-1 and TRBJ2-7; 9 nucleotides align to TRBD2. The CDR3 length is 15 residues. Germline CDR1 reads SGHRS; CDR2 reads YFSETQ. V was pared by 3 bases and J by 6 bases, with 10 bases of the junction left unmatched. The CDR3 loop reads CASSSRVAGESEQYF. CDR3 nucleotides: TGCGCCAGCAGCTCCCGGGTAGCGGGAGAATCCGAGCAGTACTTC.

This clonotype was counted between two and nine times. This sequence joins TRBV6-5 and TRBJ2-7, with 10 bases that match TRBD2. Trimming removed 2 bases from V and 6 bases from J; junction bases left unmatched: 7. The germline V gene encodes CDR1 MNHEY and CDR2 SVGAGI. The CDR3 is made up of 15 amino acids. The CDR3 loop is CASSYESGRAGEQYF. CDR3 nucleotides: TGTGCCAGCAGTTACGAAAGCGGGAGGGCCGGCGAGCAGTACTTC.

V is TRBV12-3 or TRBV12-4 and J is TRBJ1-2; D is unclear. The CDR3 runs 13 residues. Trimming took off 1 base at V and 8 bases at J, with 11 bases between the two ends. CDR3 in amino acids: CASSLVSPGGYTF. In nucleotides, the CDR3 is TGTGCCAGCAGTTTAGTATCCCCGGGAGGCTACACCTTC.

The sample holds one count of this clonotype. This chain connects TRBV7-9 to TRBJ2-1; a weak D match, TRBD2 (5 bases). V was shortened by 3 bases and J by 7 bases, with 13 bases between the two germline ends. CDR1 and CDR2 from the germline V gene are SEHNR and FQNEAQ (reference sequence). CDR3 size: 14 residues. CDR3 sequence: CASSLRELGNEQFF. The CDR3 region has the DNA TGTGCCAGCAGCTTGAGGGAACTTGGGAATGAGCAGTTCTTC. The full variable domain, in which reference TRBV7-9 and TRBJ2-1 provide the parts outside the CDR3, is DTGVSQNPRHKITKRGQNVTFRCDPISEHNRLYWYRQTLGQGPEFLTYFQNEAQLEKSRLLSDRFSAERPKGSFSTLEIQRTEQGDSAMYLCASSLRELGNEQFFGPGTRLTVL.

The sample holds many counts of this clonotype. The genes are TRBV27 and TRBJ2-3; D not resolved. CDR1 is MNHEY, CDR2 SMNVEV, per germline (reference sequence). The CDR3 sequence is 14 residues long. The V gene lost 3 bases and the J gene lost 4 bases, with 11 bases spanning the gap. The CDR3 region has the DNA TGTGCCAGCAGTTTGGGTCGGCGCGCAGATACGCAGTATTTT. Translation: CASSLGRRADTQYF.

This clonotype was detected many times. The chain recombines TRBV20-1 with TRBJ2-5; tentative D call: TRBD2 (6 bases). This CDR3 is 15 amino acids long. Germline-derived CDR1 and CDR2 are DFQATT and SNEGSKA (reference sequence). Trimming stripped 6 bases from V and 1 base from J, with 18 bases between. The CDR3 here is CSAYFGGGPQETQYF. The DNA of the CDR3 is TGCAGTGCGTACTTCGGGGGAGGCCCCCAAGAGACCCAGTACTTC.

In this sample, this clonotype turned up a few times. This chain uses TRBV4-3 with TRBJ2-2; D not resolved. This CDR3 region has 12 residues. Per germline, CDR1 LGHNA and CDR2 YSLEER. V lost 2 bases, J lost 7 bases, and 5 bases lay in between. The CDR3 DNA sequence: TGCGCCAGCAGCCAAATTAGCGGGGAGCTGTTTTTT. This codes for CASSQISGELFF.

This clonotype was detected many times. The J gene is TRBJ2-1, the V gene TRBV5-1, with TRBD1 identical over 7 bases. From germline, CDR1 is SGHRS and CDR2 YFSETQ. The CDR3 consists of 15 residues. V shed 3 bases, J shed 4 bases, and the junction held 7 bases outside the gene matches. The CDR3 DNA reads TGCGCCAGCAGCTCAACAGGGGAACGTTACAATGAGCAGTTCTTC. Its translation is CASSSTGERYNEQFF. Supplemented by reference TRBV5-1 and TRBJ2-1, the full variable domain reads KAGVTQTPRYLIKTRGQQVTLSCSPISGHRSVSWYQQTPGQGLQFLFEYFSETQRNKGNFPGRFSGRQFSNSRSEMNVSTLELGDSALYLCASSSTGERYNEQFFGPGTRLTVL.

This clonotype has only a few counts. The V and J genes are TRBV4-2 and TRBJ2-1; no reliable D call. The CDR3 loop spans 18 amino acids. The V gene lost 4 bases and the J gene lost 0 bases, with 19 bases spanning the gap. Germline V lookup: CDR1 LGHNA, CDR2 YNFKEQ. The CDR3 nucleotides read TGTGCCAGCAGCCCCTTTCCCTTTGGGATAAGCTCCTACAATGAGCAGTTCTTC. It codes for CASSPFPFGISSYNEQFF.

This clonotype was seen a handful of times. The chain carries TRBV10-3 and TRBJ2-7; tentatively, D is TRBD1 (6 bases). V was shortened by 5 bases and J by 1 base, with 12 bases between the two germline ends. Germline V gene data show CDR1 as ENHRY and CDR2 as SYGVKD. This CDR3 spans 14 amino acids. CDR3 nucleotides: TGTGCCATCAGTATGGTTACAGGGTCCTACGAGCAGTACTTC. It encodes CAISMVTGSYEQYF.

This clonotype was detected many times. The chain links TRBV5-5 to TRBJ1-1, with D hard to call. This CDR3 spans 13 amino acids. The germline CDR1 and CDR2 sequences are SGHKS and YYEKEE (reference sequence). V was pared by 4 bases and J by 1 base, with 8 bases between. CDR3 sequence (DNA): TGTGCCAGCAGCGTCATTGAGAACACTGAAGCTTTCTTT. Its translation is CASSVIENTEAFF.

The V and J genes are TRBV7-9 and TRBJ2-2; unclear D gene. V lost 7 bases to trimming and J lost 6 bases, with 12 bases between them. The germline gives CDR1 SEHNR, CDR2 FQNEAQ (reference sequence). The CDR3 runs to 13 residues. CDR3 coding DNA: TGTGCCAGCACCCAGTCGGCGGCCGGGGAGCTGTTTTTT. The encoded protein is CASTQSAAGELFF.

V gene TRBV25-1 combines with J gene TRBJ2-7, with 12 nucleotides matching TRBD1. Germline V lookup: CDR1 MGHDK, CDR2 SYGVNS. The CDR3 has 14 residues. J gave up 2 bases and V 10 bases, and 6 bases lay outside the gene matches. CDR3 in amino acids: CATRGQGAPYEQYF. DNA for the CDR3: TGTGCCACCCGGGGACAGGGGGCCCCCTACGAGCAGTACTTC.

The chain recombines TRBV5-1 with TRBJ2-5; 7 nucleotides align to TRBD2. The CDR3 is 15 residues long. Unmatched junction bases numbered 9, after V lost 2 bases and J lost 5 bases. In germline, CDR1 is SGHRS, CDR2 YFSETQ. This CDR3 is CASSFGGVGGETQYF. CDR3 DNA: TGCGCCAGCAGCTTCGGTGGCGTGGGGGGGGAGACCCAGTACTTC.

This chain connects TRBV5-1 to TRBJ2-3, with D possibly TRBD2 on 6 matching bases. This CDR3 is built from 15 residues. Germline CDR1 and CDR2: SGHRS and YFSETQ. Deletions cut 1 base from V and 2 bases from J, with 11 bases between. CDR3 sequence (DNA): TGCGCCAGCAGCTTGACGGGAGTTGTCACAGATACGCAGTATTTT. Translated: CASSLTGVVTDTQYF.

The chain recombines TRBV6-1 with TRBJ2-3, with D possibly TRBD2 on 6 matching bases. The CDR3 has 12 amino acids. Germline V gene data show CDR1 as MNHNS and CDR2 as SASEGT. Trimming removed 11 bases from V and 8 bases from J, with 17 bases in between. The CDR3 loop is CAAGRETSTQYF. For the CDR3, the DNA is TGTGCCGCTGGTCGGGAGACCTCTACGCAGTATTTT.

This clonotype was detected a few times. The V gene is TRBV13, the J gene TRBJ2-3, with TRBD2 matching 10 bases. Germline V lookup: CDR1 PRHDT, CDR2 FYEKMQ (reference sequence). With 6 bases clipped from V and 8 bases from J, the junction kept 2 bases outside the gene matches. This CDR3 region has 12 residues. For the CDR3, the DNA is TGTGCCAGCAGTTCTAGCGGGAGTACGCAGTATTTT. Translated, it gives CASSSSGSTQYF.

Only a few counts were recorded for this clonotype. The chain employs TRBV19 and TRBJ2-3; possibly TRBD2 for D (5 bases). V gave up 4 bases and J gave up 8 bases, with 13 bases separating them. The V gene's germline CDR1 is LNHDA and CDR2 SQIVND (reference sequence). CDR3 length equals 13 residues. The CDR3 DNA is TGTGCCAGTAGTAAAGCGGTAGAGGGTACGCAGTATTTT. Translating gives CASSKAVEGTQYF.

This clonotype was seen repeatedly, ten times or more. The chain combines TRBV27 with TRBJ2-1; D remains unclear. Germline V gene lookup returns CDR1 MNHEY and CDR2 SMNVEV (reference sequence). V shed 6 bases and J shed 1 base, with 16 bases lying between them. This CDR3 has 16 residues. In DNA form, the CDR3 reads TGTGCCAGCAGCTTTATAAGCGTAGGTTCCTACAATGAGCAGTTCTTC. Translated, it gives CASSFISVGSYNEQFF.

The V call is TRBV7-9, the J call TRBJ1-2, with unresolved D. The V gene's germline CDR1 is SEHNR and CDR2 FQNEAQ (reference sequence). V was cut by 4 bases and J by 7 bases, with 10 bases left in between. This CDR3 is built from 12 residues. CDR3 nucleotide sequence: TGTGCCAGCAGCTCAAGGAGCTCTGGCTACACCTTC. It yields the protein CASSSRSSGYTF. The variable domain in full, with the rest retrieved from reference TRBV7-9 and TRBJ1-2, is DTGVSQNPRHKITKRGQNVTFRCDPISEHNRLYWYRQTLGQGPEFLTYFQNEAQLEKSRLLSDRFSAERPKGSFSTLEIQRTEQGDSAMYLCASSSRSSGYTFGSGTRLTVV.

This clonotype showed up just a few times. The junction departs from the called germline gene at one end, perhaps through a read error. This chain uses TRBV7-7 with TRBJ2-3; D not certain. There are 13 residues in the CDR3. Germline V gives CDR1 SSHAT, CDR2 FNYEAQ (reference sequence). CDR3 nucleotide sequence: TGTGCTAGCAGCTTAGGGTTATGGGATACGCAGTATTTT. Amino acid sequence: CASSLGLWDTQYF. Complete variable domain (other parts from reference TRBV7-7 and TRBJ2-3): GAGVSQSPRYKVTKRGQDVTLRCDPISSHATLYWYQQALGQGPEFLTYFNYEAQPDKSGLPSDRFSAERPEGSISTLTIQRTEQRDSAMYRCASSLGLWDTQYFGPGTRLTVL.

CDR3 DNA sequence: TGTGCCAGCAGTAGGACAGGGGTTCCTGGCAATGAGCAGTTCTTC. Protein sequence: CASSRTGVPGNEQFF. V is TRBV2 and J is TRBJ2-1; 9 nucleotides align to TRBD1. The CDR3 totals 15 residues. J gave up 6 bases and V 5 bases, and 8 bases lay outside the gene matches. Germline CDR1 and CDR2: SNHLY and FYNNEI.

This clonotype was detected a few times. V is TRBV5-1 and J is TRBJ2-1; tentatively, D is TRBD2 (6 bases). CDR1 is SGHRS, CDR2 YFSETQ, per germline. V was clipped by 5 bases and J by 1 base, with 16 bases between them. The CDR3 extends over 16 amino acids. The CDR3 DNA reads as TGCGCCAGCAGTCCTACCCGGGCGGGGTCCTACAATGAGCAGTTCTTC. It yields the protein CASSPTRAGSYNEQFF.

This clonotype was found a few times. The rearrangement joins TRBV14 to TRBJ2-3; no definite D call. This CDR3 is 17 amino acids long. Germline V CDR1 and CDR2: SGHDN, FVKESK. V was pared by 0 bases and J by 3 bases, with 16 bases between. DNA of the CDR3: TGTGCCAGCAGCCAAGATCTTCGGATCCTTGGGACAGATACGCAGTATTTT. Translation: CASSQDLRILGTDTQYF.

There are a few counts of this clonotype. This chain's CDR3 is CATRTGGVGNQPQHF. As DNA, the CDR3 is TGTGCCACCCGGACAGGTGGTGTTGGCAATCAGCCCCAGCATTTT. The chain recombines TRBV15 with TRBJ1-5; TRBD1 agrees at 7 bases. Germline CDR1 LNHNV, CDR2 YYDKDF (reference sequence). CDR3 size: 15 residues. V trimming: 8 bases; J trimming: 2 bases; junction bases outside the gene matches: 9.

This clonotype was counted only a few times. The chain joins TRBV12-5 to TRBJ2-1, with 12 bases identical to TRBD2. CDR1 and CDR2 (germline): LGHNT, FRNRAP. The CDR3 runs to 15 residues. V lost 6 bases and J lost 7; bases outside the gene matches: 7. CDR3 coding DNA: TGTGCTAGTGGATCTCGGACTAGCGGGATAAATGAGCAGTTCTTC. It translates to CASGSRTSGINEQFF.

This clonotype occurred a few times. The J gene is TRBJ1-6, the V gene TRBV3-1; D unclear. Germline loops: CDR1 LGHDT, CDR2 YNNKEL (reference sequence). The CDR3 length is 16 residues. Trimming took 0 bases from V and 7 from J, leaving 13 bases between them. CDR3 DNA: TGTGCCAGCAGCCAAGATAGGCCCGGTCGAAATTCACCCCTCCACTTT. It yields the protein CASSQDRPGRNSPLHF.